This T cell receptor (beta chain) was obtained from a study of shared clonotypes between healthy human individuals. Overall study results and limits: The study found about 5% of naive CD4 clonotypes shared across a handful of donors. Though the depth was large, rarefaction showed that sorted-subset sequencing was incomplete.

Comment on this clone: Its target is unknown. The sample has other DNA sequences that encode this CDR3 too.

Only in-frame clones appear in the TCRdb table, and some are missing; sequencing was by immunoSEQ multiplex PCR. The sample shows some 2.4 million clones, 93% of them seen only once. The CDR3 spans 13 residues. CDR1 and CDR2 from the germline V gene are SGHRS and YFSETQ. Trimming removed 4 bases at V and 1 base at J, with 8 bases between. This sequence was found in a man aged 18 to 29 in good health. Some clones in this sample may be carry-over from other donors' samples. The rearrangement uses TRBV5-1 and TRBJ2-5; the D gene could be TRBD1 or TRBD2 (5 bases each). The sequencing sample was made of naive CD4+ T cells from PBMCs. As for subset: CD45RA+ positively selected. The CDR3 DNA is TGCGCCAGCAGCGGGGGACCCCAAGAGACCCAGTACTTC. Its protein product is CASSGGPQETQYF.